These 16 T cell receptor beta chains share one sample of origin, sequenced in a study of CD8+CD57+ T cells in acquired aplastic anemia. Patients chosen for sequencing had shown CD8+CD57+ cell expansion by flow cytometry. According to the study, genomic DNA was the template for TCR beta VDJ and CDR3 profiling. TCRdb redid the calling of the reads with MiXCR, one entry per CDR3 protein. The sample records 150,000 to 200,000 distinct CDR3 sequences, about half being singletons. Sample: sorted CD4+, CD8+, or CD8+CD57+ T cells (not recorded which) from PBMCs. These receptors came from a human donor with aplastic anemia.

A remark on this clonotype: A read error is likely, as this CDR3 ends without the conserved phenylalanine or tryptophan. The chain links TRBV10-3 to TRBJ1-4; D unresolved. Trimming took off 3 bases at V and 9 bases at J, with 5 bases between the two ends. In germline, CDR1 is ENHRY, CDR2 SYGVKD. This CDR3 has 11 amino acids. The CDR3 bases are TGTGCCATCAGTGACGGACAAAAACTGTTTTCT. Its protein product is CAISDGQKLFS.

V and J are TRBV24-1 and TRBJ2-7; perhaps TRBD1 as D (5 bases). CDR1 and CDR2 from the germline V gene are KGHDR and SFDVKD. The V end lost 1 base, the J end lost 2 bases, and 14 bases lay between the germline ends. The CDR3 is 16 residues long. The CDR3 sequence is CATSDLDRHIPYEQYF. Written as DNA, the CDR3 is TGTGCCACCAGTGATTTAGACAGACACATACCCTACGAGCAGTACTTC.

The chain links TRBV12-3 or TRBV12-4 to TRBJ2-3; 7 nucleotides line up with TRBD2. This CDR3 region has 16 residues. With V trimmed by 5 bases and J by 1 base, 9 bases remained unmatched. This CDR3 is CASSASTAGGTDTQYF. In DNA form, the CDR3 reads TGTGCCAGCAGTGCTTCCACCGCGGGGGGCACAGATACGCAGTATTTT.

The chain recombines TRBV15 with TRBJ1-1; possibly TRBD1 for D (5 bases). The V and J ends lost 1 base and 3 bases respectively, with 6 bases between them. CDR1 and CDR2 from the germline V gene are LNHNV and YYDKDF (reference sequence). The CDR3 runs to 13 residues. CDR3: CATSRGQYTEAFF. As DNA, the CDR3 is TGTGCCACCAGCAGAGGACAGTACACTGAAGCTTTCTTT.

This clonotype was observed a few times. The V call is TRBV11-2, the J call TRBJ2-1, with 7 nucleotides matching TRBD2. This CDR3 contains 17 residues. The V segment lost 4 bases and the J segment 5 bases; nucleotides outside the gene matches: 14. Germline V gene sequence: CDR1 SGHAT, CDR2 FQNNGV. The CDR3 sequence is CASSSYRATRGDNEQFF. Written as DNA, the CDR3 is TGTGCCAGCAGCTCTTACCGGGCTACCCGGGGGGACAATGAGCAGTTCTTC.

For this clonotype: A read error is possible here, since a much larger clone lies one base away. The gene calls are TRBV2 and TRBJ1-5, with a tentative D call TRBD1 (6 bases). The CDR3 is 13 amino acids. Germline assignment: CDR1 SNHLY and CDR2 FYNNEI. The CDR3 nucleotides are TGTGCCAGCAAAGGACAGAGCAATCAGCCCCCGCATTTT. It is translated as CASKGQSNQPPHF.

The chain carries TRBV11-2 and TRBJ2-1, with 9 positions matching TRBD2. The germline CDR1 and CDR2 sequences are SGHAT and FQNNGV. After removal of 2 bases from V and 3 bases from J, the junction contained 2 bases not matched to a gene. CDR3 length equals 15 residues. The CDR3 sequence is CASSLSGGNYNEQFF. The CDR3 DNA reads as TGTGCCAGCAGCTTAAGCGGGGGGAACTACAATGAGCAGTTCTTC.

This clonotype was counted ten times or more. The V gene is TRBV7-9, the J gene TRBJ2-2, with 7 bases aligning to TRBD1. Unmatched junction bases numbered 7, after V lost 6 bases and J lost 6 bases. This CDR3 comprises 14 residues. Germline CDR1 reads SEHNR; CDR2 reads FQNEAQ (reference sequence). The CDR3 DNA follows: TGTGCCAGCAGTCCTGACAGGGTATCCGGGGAGCTGTTTTTT. Amino acids: CASSPDRVSGELFF.

This clonotype was detected ten times or more. The chain carries TRBV20-1 and TRBJ2-4, with D perhaps matching TRBD1 (6 bases). The CDR3 sequence is 12 residues long. With 7 bases removed from V and 5 bases from J, the gap between germline ends came to 12 bases. The germline gives CDR1 DFQATT, CDR2 SNEGSKA (reference sequence). The CDR3 loop reads CSVWTDQNIQYF. The CDR3 DNA follows: TGCAGTGTCTGGACAGACCAAAACATTCAGTACTTC.

The V gene is TRBV5-1, the J gene TRBJ2-5; D is unclear. CDR1 and CDR2 (germline): SGHRS, YFSETQ. V was pared by 4 bases and J by 4 bases, with 11 bases between. CDR3 length equals 13 residues. The CDR3 protein is CASSTLPGETQYF. The CDR3 DNA follows: TGCGCCAGCAGCACCCTCCCGGGAGAGACCCAGTACTTC. The entire variable domain, with the rest obtained from reference TRBV5-1 and TRBJ2-5, is as follows: KAGVTQTPRYLIKTRGQQVTLSCSPISGHRSVSWYQQTPGQGLQFLFEYFSETQRNKGNFPGRFSGRQFSNSRSEMNVSTLELGDSALYLCASSTLPGETQYFGPGTRLLVL.

Of note for this clonotype: A much larger clone differs from this one at a single base, so this may be a read error. The rearrangement links TRBV7-3 to TRBJ2-3; tentatively, D is TRBD1 (5 bases). Germline CDR1 reads SGHTA; CDR2 reads FQGTGA. The CDR3 runs to 15 residues. Here the CDR3 reads CASSPGNLGTDTHYF. In nucleotides, the CDR3 is TGTGCCAGCAGTCCAGGGAATTTGGGCACAGATACGCATTATTTT.

Comment on this clonotype: A much larger clone lies a single base off, so this may be a read error. CDR3: CASGGEGVGNTGELFF. For the CDR3, the DNA is TGTGCCAGCGGGGGGGAAGGAGTGGGGAACACCGGGGAGCTGTTTTTT. The chain couples TRBV11-1 to TRBJ2-2; 7 bases line up with TRBD2. V lost 8 bases to trimming and J lost 1 base; unmatched junction nucleotides: 10. Germline V lookup: CDR1 SGHAT, CDR2 FQDESV (reference sequence). The CDR3 is made up of 16 amino acids.

This clonotype was seen a handful of times. The V call is TRBV5-5, the J call TRBJ2-5; 8 nucleotides line up with TRBD2. Germline V CDR1 and CDR2: SGHKS, YYEKEE (reference sequence). The CDR3 runs 15 residues. V shed 0 bases, J shed 4 bases, and the junction held 5 bases outside the gene matches. The CDR3 DNA reads TGTGCCAGCAGCTTGGCAGCGGGAGTGGCAGAGACCCAGTACTTC. Its translation: CASSLAAGVAETQYF.

The table lists this clonotype with many counts. The J gene is TRBJ2-2, the V gene TRBV20-1; D may match TRBD1 or TRBD2 (5 bases each). Trimming removed 0 bases at V and 4 bases at J, with 12 bases between. The CDR3 is 15 amino acids. Germline V gene data show CDR1 as DFQATT and CDR2 as SNEGSKA (reference sequence). The CDR3 loop is CSAREGTRATGELFF. CDR3 nucleotides: TGCAGTGCTAGAGAGGGGACCCGGGCCACCGGGGAGCTGTTTTTT.

This chain connects TRBV19 to TRBJ2-7; 8 positions agree with TRBD2. V was clipped by 6 bases and J by 2 bases; unmatched bases: 3. Germline-derived CDR1 and CDR2 are LNHDA and SQIVND (reference sequence). The CDR3 is made up of 13 amino acids. The CDR3 DNA sequence: TGTGCCAGTAGAACTAGCGGAACCTACGAGCAGTACTTC. Translation gives CASRTSGTYEQYF.

As regards this clonotype: This sequence may be a read error, since a much larger clone differs from it by one base. This chain uses TRBV6-6 with TRBJ1-1; D may be TRBD1 (5 bases). Trimming cost V 0 bases and J 5 bases, with 10 bases left between them. CDR1 is MNHNY and CDR2 is SVGAGI in the germline V gene (reference sequence). The CDR3 loop spans 14 amino acids. DNA for the CDR3: TGTGCCAGCAGTTACTCTCCAGGGATGACTGAAGCTTTCTTT. Protein sequence: CASSYSPGMTEAFF.